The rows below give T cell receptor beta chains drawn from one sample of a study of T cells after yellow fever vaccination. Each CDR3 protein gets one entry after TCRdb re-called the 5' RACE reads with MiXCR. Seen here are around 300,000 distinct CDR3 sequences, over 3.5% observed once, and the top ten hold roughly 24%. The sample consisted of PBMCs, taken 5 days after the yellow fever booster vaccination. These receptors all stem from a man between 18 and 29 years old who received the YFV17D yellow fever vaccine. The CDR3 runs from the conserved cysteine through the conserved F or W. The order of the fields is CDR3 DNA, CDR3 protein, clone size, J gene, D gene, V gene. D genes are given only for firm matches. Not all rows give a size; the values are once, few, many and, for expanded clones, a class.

CDR3 DNA: TGTGCCAGCAGTTACTCCCACAGGGACGCTTTCTTT; CDR3 protein: CASSYSHRDAFF; clone size: .; J gene: TRBJ1-1; D gene: .; V gene: TRBV6-2/TRBV6-3
CDR3 DNA: TGTGCCAGCAGCCCTGGGCCAGGAGGGGTTTCGTATGGCTACACCTTC; CDR3 protein: CASSPGPGGVSYGYTF; clone size: .; J gene: TRBJ1-2; D gene: .; V gene: TRBV7-8
CDR3 DNA: TGTGCCAGCAGCCTAATGGGTTTTGAGCAGTTCTTC; CDR3 protein: CASSLMGFEQFF; clone size: few; J gene: TRBJ2-1; D gene: .; V gene: TRBV28
CDR3 DNA: TGTGCCAGCATGGTCCTGGGGCAGAGCACCGGGGAGCTGTTTTTT; CDR3 protein: CASMVLGQSTGELFF; clone size: few; J gene: TRBJ2-2; D gene: .; V gene: TRBV27
CDR3 DNA: TGTGCCACCAAGGGTTGGAGTTACAATGAGCAGTTCTTC; CDR3 protein: CATKGWSYNEQFF; clone size: few; J gene: TRBJ2-1; D gene: .; V gene: TRBV15
CDR3 DNA: TGTGCCGAAAGGAGGGGGCTAGCCAAAAACATTCAGTACTTC; CDR3 protein: CAERRGLAKNIQYF; clone size: few; J gene: TRBJ2-4; D gene: .; V gene: TRBV10-3
CDR3 DNA: TGTGCCAGCAGACTCGACAGGGGGAATAGGGGCTACACCTTC; CDR3 protein: CASRLDRGNRGYTF; clone size: few; J gene: TRBJ1-2; D gene: TRBD1; V gene: TRBV6-5
CDR3 DNA: TGTGCCAGCAGTGGCAGACGCTTTCAAGAGACCCAGTACTTC; CDR3 protein: CASSGRRFQETQYF; clone size: many; J gene: TRBJ2-5; D gene: .; V gene: TRBV6-5
CDR3 DNA: TGCGCCAGCAGCCGATCGCACGAACAAGAGACCCAGTACTTC; CDR3 protein: CASSRSHEQETQYF; clone size: few; J gene: TRBJ2-5; D gene: .; V gene: TRBV4-1
CDR3 DNA: TGTGCCAGCAGCTCCGCTAGCGGGGCCAACACCGGGGAGCTGTTTTTT; CDR3 protein: CASSSASGANTGELFF; clone size: many; J gene: TRBJ2-2; D gene: TRBD2; V gene: TRBV7-2
CDR3 DNA: TGTGCCAGCAAAATAAGCGACAGCCAAGAGACCCAGTACTTC; CDR3 protein: CASKISDSQETQYF; clone size: few; J gene: TRBJ2-5; D gene: .; V gene: TRBV6-6
CDR3 DNA: TGCGCCAGCAGCGCGGAACAGGGGTCCTGGGCATTAGGGCGAGATGAGCAGTTCTTC; CDR3 protein: CASSAEQGSWALGRDEQFF; clone size: .; J gene: TRBJ2-1; D gene: TRBD1; V gene: TRBV5-1
CDR3 DNA: TGCGCCAGCACCTCGGACGGGGGGGATAATTCACCCCTCCACTTT; CDR3 protein: CASTSDGGDNSPLHF; clone size: .; J gene: TRBJ1-6; D gene: .; V gene: TRBV5-1
CDR3 DNA: TGCGCCAGCAGCGTCACAGCGAACACTGAAGCTTTCTTT; CDR3 protein: CASSVTANTEAFF; clone size: few; J gene: TRBJ1-1; D gene: .; V gene: TRBV5-1
CDR3 DNA: TGTGCCAGCAGCTTGCTAGGAGATATGAACACTGAAGCTTTCTTT; CDR3 protein: CASSLLGDMNTEAFF; clone size: many; J gene: TRBJ1-1; D gene: .; V gene: TRBV5-4
CDR3 DNA: TGTGCCAGCAGCTTAGTCCGGGGGACGTACACAGATACGCAGTATTTT; CDR3 protein: CASSLVRGTYTDTQYF; clone size: many; J gene: TRBJ2-3; D gene: .; V gene: TRBV7-8
CDR3 DNA: TGCGCCAGCAGCCAAGTCGACAGAGGACTTTACAATGAGCAGTTCTTC; CDR3 protein: CASSQVDRGLYNEQFF; clone size: few; J gene: TRBJ2-1; D gene: .; V gene: TRBV4-1
CDR3 DNA: TGCGCCAGCAGCCAAGACTCCGGGACTAGCGGGGAAGAGACCCAGTACTTC; CDR3 protein: CASSQDSGTSGEETQYF; clone size: few; J gene: TRBJ2-5; D gene: TRBD2; V gene: TRBV4-3
CDR3 DNA: TGTGCCAGCAGCCTCGACAGGGGGGAAGAAAAACTGTTTTTT; CDR3 protein: CASSLDRGEEKLFF; clone size: few; J gene: TRBJ1-4; D gene: TRBD1; V gene: TRBV7-2
CDR3 DNA: TGTGCCAGCAGCCACGGTAACGAGCAGTACTTC; CDR3 protein: CASSHGNEQYF; clone size: few; J gene: TRBJ2-7; D gene: .; V gene: TRBV7-9
CDR3 DNA: TGCAGTGCTCAGAGAGACAGGGCCAACGAGCAGTACTTC; CDR3 protein: CSAQRDRANEQYF; clone size: many; J gene: TRBJ2-7; D gene: TRBD1; V gene: TRBV20-1
CDR3 DNA: TGTGCCAGCAGTTTCTCGAGACCTGAAGCTTTCTTT; CDR3 protein: CASSFSRPEAFF; clone size: .; J gene: TRBJ1-1; D gene: .; V gene: TRBV12-3/TRBV12-4
CDR3 DNA: TGCAGTGCTAACCTCCCCAATCAGCCCCAGCATTTT; CDR3 protein: CSANLPNQPQHF; clone size: many; J gene: TRBJ1-5; D gene: .; V gene: TRBV20-1
CDR3 DNA: TGTGCCACGCTCACCCCACTATACAATGAGCAGTTCTTC; CDR3 protein: CATLTPLYNEQFF; clone size: many; J gene: TRBJ2-1; D gene: .; V gene: TRBV10-3
CDR3 DNA: TGTGCCAGCAGCGTTTCTACTGGCTATGGCTACACCTTC; CDR3 protein: CASSVSTGYGYTF; clone size: .; J gene: TRBJ1-2; D gene: .; V gene: TRBV7-9
CDR3 DNA: TGTGCCAGCAGTTACTCGAGGCGAAATACGCAGTATTTT; CDR3 protein: CASSYSRRNTQYF; clone size: .; J gene: TRBJ2-3; D gene: .; V gene: TRBV6-2/TRBV6-3
CDR3 DNA: TGTGCCAGCAGCCAAGGGAGGGCAAGGGGGCACACTGAAGCTTTCTTT; CDR3 protein: CASSQGRARGHTEAFF; clone size: few; J gene: TRBJ1-1; D gene: TRBD1; V gene: TRBV4-2
CDR3 DNA: TGCGCCAGCAGCTCAAGGACTAGCGGGGGGGGCAGTGAGCAGTTCTTC; CDR3 protein: CASSSRTSGGGSEQFF; clone size: .; J gene: TRBJ2-1; D gene: TRBD2; V gene: TRBV5-1
CDR3 DNA: TGTGCCAGCAGCCTTCCAACGGCGAACACTGAAGCTTTCTTT; CDR3 protein: CASSLPTANTEAFF; clone size: .; J gene: TRBJ1-1; D gene: .; V gene: TRBV4-2
CDR3 DNA: TGTGCCAGCAGCCCGGGACAGGGTGATGGCTACACCTTC; CDR3 protein: CASSPGQGDGYTF; clone size: many; J gene: TRBJ1-2; D gene: TRBD1; V gene: TRBV7-6
CDR3 DNA: TGCGCCAGCAGCCAAGACGGGGGGCGAAACAATGAGCAGTTCTTC; CDR3 protein: CASSQDGGRNNEQFF; clone size: many; J gene: TRBJ2-1; D gene: .; V gene: TRBV4-3
CDR3 DNA: TGCGCCAGCAACTCAGGGGATGCAGATACGCAGTATTTT; CDR3 protein: CASNSGDADTQYF; clone size: .; J gene: TRBJ2-3; D gene: .; V gene: TRBV5-1
CDR3 DNA: TGTGCCAGCAGCCAAGGACAGTCTTTCTCTGGAAACACCATATATTTT; CDR3 protein: CASSQGQSFSGNTIYF; clone size: few; J gene: TRBJ1-3; D gene: .; V gene: TRBV7-6
CDR3 DNA: TGTGCCAGCTTGAGCGGGGGGTCCAATTACAATGAGCAGTTCTTC; CDR3 protein: CASLSGGSNYNEQFF; clone size: many; J gene: TRBJ2-1; D gene: TRBD2; V gene: TRBV12-3/TRBV12-4
CDR3 DNA: TGCGCCAGCAGCCAAGACAGGGAGGTCACTGAAGCTTTCTTT; CDR3 protein: CASSQDREVTEAFF; clone size: few; J gene: TRBJ1-1; D gene: .; V gene: TRBV4-1
CDR3 DNA: TGCGCCAGCAGCTCGGACAGGGATCAGCAGTTCTTC; CDR3 protein: CASSSDRDQQFF; clone size: few; J gene: TRBJ2-1; D gene: TRBD1; V gene: TRBV5-1
CDR3 DNA: TGCGCCAGCAGCTGGGGGGACAGGGGTTCAGATACGCAGTATTTT; CDR3 protein: CASSWGDRGSDTQYF; clone size: .; J gene: TRBJ2-3; D gene: TRBD1; V gene: TRBV5-1
CDR3 DNA: TGTGCCAGCAGTCAGGCCTACCAAACCTCTGGGGCCAACGTCCTGACTTTC; CDR3 protein: CASSQAYQTSGANVLTF; clone size: many; J gene: TRBJ2-6; D gene: .; V gene: TRBV27
CDR3 DNA: TGTGCCATCAGAAGCCAGGGGGATGGCTACACCTTC; CDR3 protein: CAIRSQGDGYTF; clone size: .; J gene: TRBJ1-2; D gene: TRBD1; V gene: TRBV10-3
CDR3 DNA: TGTGCCAGCAGTTACTCGAGGGACGGTAATTCACCCCTCCACTTT; CDR3 protein: CASSYSRDGNSPLHF; clone size: few; J gene: TRBJ1-6; D gene: .; V gene: TRBV6-6
CDR3 DNA: TGTGCCAGCAGTCCGGATACCTATGGCTACACCTTC; CDR3 protein: CASSPDTYGYTF; clone size: many; J gene: TRBJ1-2; D gene: .; V gene: TRBV25-1
CDR3 DNA: TGCGCCAGCAGCTTGGCCAAGGGAGATACGCAGTATTTT; CDR3 protein: CASSLAKGDTQYF; clone size: many; J gene: TRBJ2-3; D gene: .; V gene: TRBV5-1
CDR3 DNA: TGTGCCAGCAGGCCCCGTGCTACTGGGGATGAGCAGTTCTTC; CDR3 protein: CASRPRATGDEQFF; clone size: many; J gene: TRBJ2-1; D gene: .; V gene: TRBV12-3/TRBV12-4
CDR3 DNA: TGTGCCAGCTCCCCTGGGACTAATGAAAAACTGTTTTTT; CDR3 protein: CASSPGTNEKLFF; clone size: many; J gene: TRBJ1-4; D gene: .; V gene: TRBV18
CDR3 DNA: TGTGCCAGCAGCAAAGCTATGGACACCTCCTACGAGCAGTACTTC; CDR3 protein: CASSKAMDTSYEQYF; clone size: few; J gene: TRBJ2-7; D gene: .; V gene: TRBV21-1
CDR3 DNA: TGCGCCAGCAGCCAAGTGACTAGCAGAGCAAACATTCAGTACTTC; CDR3 protein: CASSQVTSRANIQYF; clone size: few; J gene: TRBJ2-4; D gene: TRBD2; V gene: TRBV4-3
CDR3 DNA: TGTGCCAGCAGACCATCGATTGGGGGTCAGCCCCAGCATTTT; CDR3 protein: CASRPSIGGQPQHF; clone size: .; J gene: TRBJ1-5; D gene: .; V gene: TRBV6-5
CDR3 DNA: TGCGCCAGCAGCTTTAATGCCGATACGCAGTATTTT; CDR3 protein: CASSFNADTQYF; clone size: .; J gene: TRBJ2-3; D gene: .; V gene: TRBV5-1
CDR3 DNA: TGTGCCAGCAGACCGAATCGACAGGGGAACACTGAAGCTTTCTTT; CDR3 protein: CASRPNRQGNTEAFF; clone size: few; J gene: TRBJ1-1; D gene: TRBD1; V gene: TRBV12-3/TRBV12-4
CDR3 DNA: TGTGCCAGCAGCGTAGCCACAGTCCCCGGGAATTCACCCCTCCACTTT; CDR3 protein: CASSVATVPGNSPLHF; clone size: few; J gene: TRBJ1-6; D gene: .; V gene: TRBV9
CDR3 DNA: TGTGCCATCAGTGAGACGTTTGATGAGCAGTTCTTC; CDR3 protein: CAISETFDEQFF; clone size: .; J gene: TRBJ2-1; D gene: .; V gene: TRBV10-3
CDR3 DNA: TGTGCCAGCAGTTTATACAGAGATAGCAATCAGCCCCAGCATTTT; CDR3 protein: CASSLYRDSNQPQHF; clone size: many; J gene: TRBJ1-5; D gene: .; V gene: TRBV12-3/TRBV12-4
CDR3 DNA: TGCGCCAGCAGCCAAGATTCGTCTAGCGGGGGCGCGCAGTATTTT; CDR3 protein: CASSQDSSSGGAQYF; clone size: .; J gene: TRBJ2-3; D gene: TRBD2; V gene: TRBV4-1
CDR3 DNA: TGTGCCAGCAGCTTAGTAATGAGTGCAGGGGAGGCCTCTGGGGCCAACGTCCTGACTTTC; CDR3 protein: CASSLVMSAGEASGANVLTF; clone size: .; J gene: TRBJ2-6; D gene: .; V gene: TRBV7-9
CDR3 DNA: TGTGCCAGCAGTGAAAGTCCGGGACAGGGTAATTCACCCCTCCACTTT; CDR3 protein: CASSESPGQGNSPLHF; clone size: .; J gene: TRBJ1-6; D gene: TRBD1; V gene: TRBV6-1
CDR3 DNA: TGTGCCAGCAGCCAAGAAAGTGTGACAGCCAACAATGAGCAGTTCTTC; CDR3 protein: CASSQESVTANNEQFF; clone size: .; J gene: TRBJ2-1; D gene: .; V gene: TRBV4-2
CDR3 DNA: TGTGCCAGCAGCCCATGGTGGGGCGAGCAGTACTTC; CDR3 protein: CASSPWWGEQYF; clone size: .; J gene: TRBJ2-7; D gene: .; V gene: TRBV7-2
CDR3 DNA: TGCGCCAGCAGCCCCGCTCAGGGGGCGGACGAAAAACTGTTTTTT; CDR3 protein: CASSPAQGADEKLFF; clone size: .; J gene: TRBJ1-4; D gene: TRBD1; V gene: TRBV5-1